A single sample gave rise to the 32 T cell receptor beta chains below, sequenced in a study of blood T cell repertoires in COVID-19. Some clones are missing from TCRdb's copy, which holds only in-frame ones; the method was immunoSEQ multiplex PCR. The sample contains some 300,000 clones, more than 85% of which appear only once. The sample comprised PBMCs or T cells enriched from blood (not recorded which). The origin of the receptors is a woman aged 30 to 39 who had recovered from COVID-19.

V gene TRBV6-1 combines with J gene TRBJ1-1; a possible D gene is TRBD1 (5 bases). CDR1 is MNHNS and CDR2 is SASEGT in the germline V gene. The CDR3 length is 15 residues. V gave up 1 base and J gave up 4 bases, with 13 bases separating them. The CDR3 DNA reads TGTGCCAGCAGTGAAGGGGGGGGGTATGGCACTGAAGCTTTCTTT. Amino acid sequence: CASSEGGGYGTEAFF.

V usage is TRBV19 and J usage is TRBJ1-1, with 10 bases aligning to TRBD1. The CDR3 is made up of 15 amino acids. Germline V CDR1 and CDR2: LNHDA, SQIVND (reference sequence). The ends lost 3 bases at V and 5 bases at J; junction bases unmatched: 6. CDR3 coding DNA: TGTGCCAGTAGTATTAAGGGGGGACAGGGGACTGAAGCTTTCTTT. Translating it yields CASSIKGGQGTEAFF.

With regard to this clone: One end of the junction varies from germline; a read error may be responsible. The V call is TRBV29-1, the J call TRBJ1-2, with 10 nucleotides matching TRBD1. In germline, CDR1 is SQVTM, CDR2 ANQGSEA. The CDR3 is 14 residues long. For the CDR3, the DNA is TGCAGCGTAGAAGGACAGGGGGCTAACTATGGCTACACCTTC. Translating it yields CSVEGQGANYGYTF. Filled out from reference TRBV29-1 and TRBJ1-2, the complete variable domain reads SAVISQKPSRDICQRGTSLTIQCQVDSQVTMMFWYRQQPGQSLTLIATANQGSEATYESGFVIDKFPISRPNLTFSTLTVSNMSPEDSSIYLCSVEGQGANYGYTFGSGTRLTVV.

The rearrangement uses TRBV11-2 and TRBJ2-3; no definite D call. This CDR3 comprises 18 residues. Germline loops: CDR1 SGHAT, CDR2 FQNNGV. V was clipped by 0 bases and J by 5 bases, with 21 bases between them. The CDR3, as DNA: TGTGCCAGCAGCTTAGACCCCTCGCCTGCAAGCCGTAGAGATACGCAGTATTTT. Translated, it gives CASSLDPSPASRRDTQYF.

The chain employs TRBV7-2 and TRBJ1-3, with no clear D. The ends were cut back, 5 bases at V and 0 bases at J, with 11 bases in the middle. This CDR3 is built from 15 residues. The V gene's germline CDR1 is SGHTA and CDR2 FQGNSA. In nucleotides, the CDR3 is TGTGCCAGCAGCCACGGACTGGCCTCTGGAAACACCATATATTTT. Translating it yields CASSHGLASGNTIYF. Full variable domain (missing parts from reference TRBV7-2 and TRBJ1-3): GAGVSQSPSNKVTEKGKDVELRCDPISGHTALYWYRQSLGQGLEFLIYFQGNSAPDKSGLPSDRFSAERTGGSVSTLTIQRTQQEDSAVYLCASSHGLASGNTIYFGEGSWLTVV.

This chain connects TRBV4-2 to TRBJ2-5; D may be TRBD1 (5 bases). Germline V gene sequence: CDR1 LGHNA, CDR2 YNFKEQ. Between the trimmed V and J ends, which lost 1 base and 5 bases, there was a span of 11 bases. The length of the CDR3 is 14 residues. Written as DNA, the CDR3 is TGTGCCAGCAGCCAAGCTGTCCAGGGCGAGACCCAGTACTTC. Its protein is CASSQAVQGETQYF.

The chain recombines TRBV5-6 with TRBJ1-3; maybe TRBD1 (5 bases). CDR3 length: 14 residues. Trimming pared 4 bases from V and 0 bases from J, leaving 8 bases between. The germline V gene has CDR1 SGHDT and CDR2 YYEEEE. The CDR3 DNA follows: TGTGCCAGCAGCCCGACAGTCTCTGGAAACACCATATATTTT. Its protein product is CASSPTVSGNTIYF.

This sequence joins TRBV7-9 and TRBJ1-1; unclear D gene. CDR1 and CDR2 (germline): SEHNR, FQNEAQ (reference sequence). Trimming took 3 bases from V and 6 from J, leaving 23 bases between them. The CDR3 has 17 residues. The CDR3: CASSFPPRTIGGPEAFF. In DNA, the CDR3 is TGTGCCAGCAGCTTCCCCCCGCGAACCATAGGAGGGCCTGAAGCTTTCTTT.

This clone was seen more than once but under ten times. The chain carries TRBV7-9 and TRBJ1-1, with D possibly matching TRBD1 (6 bases). The CDR3 covers 15 residues. The V gene lost 5 bases and the J gene lost 4 bases, with 17 bases spanning the gap. CDR1 is SEHNR and CDR2 is FQNEAQ in the germline V gene (reference sequence). The CDR3 DNA reads TGTGCCAGCAGCCCTCACAGGGCGGAATTCACTGAAGCTTTCTTT. This sequence encodes CASSPHRAEFTEAFF.

The CDR3 nucleotides read TGTGCCACCAGTTCCGGGGCCTATAATTCACCCCTCCACTTT. As protein: CATSSGAYNSPLHF. V usage is TRBV24-1 and J usage is TRBJ1-6; D uncertain. Germline V gives CDR1 KGHDR, CDR2 SFDVKD. The CDR3 is 14 residues long. V was shortened by 6 bases and J by 2 bases, with 7 bases between the two germline ends.

The V call is TRBV28, the J call TRBJ1-6, with a tentative D call TRBD1 (5 bases). The CDR3 covers 14 residues. Germline assignment: CDR1 MDHEN and CDR2 SYDVKM. V lost 5 bases and J 11 bases, leaving 16 bases between the germline ends. The DNA of the CDR3 is TGTGCCAGCAGTCCCCAGGGCGTCGTTCCACCCCTCCACTTT. Protein sequence: CASSPQGVVPPLHF.

The V call is TRBV4-1, the J call TRBJ1-2; TRBD1 aligns across 7 bases. Germline CDR1 MGHRA, CDR2 YSYEKL. The V segment lost 4 bases and the J segment 6 bases; nucleotides outside the gene matches: 8. The CDR3 spans 14 residues. Here the CDR3 DNA reads TGCGCCAGCAGCCTGCAGGGACAGATGGATGGCTACACCTTC. Its translation: CASSLQGQMDGYTF.

This clone turned up a few times. This sequence joins TRBV11-1 and TRBJ1-1, with 8 bases that match TRBD1. The germline CDR1 and CDR2 sequences are SGHAT and FQDESV (reference sequence). V lost 3 bases to trimming and J lost 3 bases; unmatched junction nucleotides: 0. This CDR3 is 13 amino acids long. In DNA, the CDR3 is TGTGCCAGCAGCTTGACAGGGGACACTGAAGCTTTCTTT. Translated, it gives CASSLTGDTEAFF. Looking up the rest from reference TRBV11-1 and TRBJ1-1 gives the full variable domain: EAEVAQSPRYKITEKSQAVAFWCDPISGHATLYWYRQILGQGPELLVQFQDESVVDDSQLPKDRFSAERLKGVDSTLKIQPAELGDSAMYLCASSLTGDTEAFFGQGTRLTVV.

The chain recombines TRBV27 with TRBJ2-7; TRBD1 matches 8 bases. The CDR3 spans 15 residues. Unmatched junction bases numbered 8, after V lost 4 bases and J lost 3 bases. The germline CDR1 and CDR2 sequences are MNHEY and SMNVEV (reference sequence). The CDR3 is CASSSLGTGVYEQYF. CDR3 sequence (DNA): TGTGCCAGCAGTTCCCTCGGGACAGGTGTCTACGAGCAGTACTTC.

The chain's CDR3 is CASSEAAGANTGELFF. CDR3 nucleotide sequence: TGTGCCAGCAGTGAGGCGGCCGGGGCGAACACCGGGGAGCTGTTTTTT. The chain links TRBV28 to TRBJ2-2, with D perhaps matching TRBD2 (5 bases). V was cut by 5 bases and J by 0 bases, with 13 bases left in between. The CDR3 runs to 16 residues. Per the germline V gene, CDR1 is MDHEN and CDR2 is SYDVKM.

The chain uses TRBV9 and TRBJ2-3; TRBD2 agrees at 11 bases. The germline CDR1 and CDR2 sequences are SGDLS and YYNGEE. J gave up 8 bases and V 0 bases, and 8 bases lay outside the gene matches. The CDR3 consists of 16 residues. CDR3 region: CASSVVSSGGPATQYF. As DNA, the CDR3 is TGTGCCAGCAGCGTAGTGTCTAGCGGGGGGCCCGCTACGCAGTATTTT.

The chain links TRBV6-5 to TRBJ1-2; D is possibly TRBD1 (5 bases). The V end was cut by 6 bases, the J end by 3 bases, with 11 bases between. The V gene's germline CDR1 is MNHEY and CDR2 SVGAGI. The CDR3 runs 13 residues. This chain's CDR3 is CASRAGIDYGYTF. The CDR3 DNA is TGTGCCAGCAGGGCAGGGATAGACTATGGCTACACCTTC.

The V call is TRBV30, the J call TRBJ1-1; 8 positions match TRBD1. CDR3 size: 13 residues. Germline V gene sequence: CDR1 GTSNPN, CDR2 SVGIG (reference sequence). J was trimmed by 11 bases and V by 0 bases; bases with no gene match: 8. The chain's CDR3 is CAWSVNQGAVAFF. The CDR3 DNA is TGTGCCTGGAGTGTGAATCAGGGGGCTGTGGCTTTCTTT.

This chain's CDR3 is CAWSVSRQEYSNQPQHF. In DNA form, the CDR3 reads TGTGCCTGGAGTGTAAGTCGACAAGAATATAGCAATCAGCCCCAGCATTTT. The rearrangement uses TRBV30 and TRBJ1-5; D is unresolved. Trimming shortened V by 0 bases and J by 0 bases, and 15 bases separated the two germline ends. Germline CDR1 and CDR2: GTSNPN and SVGIG (reference sequence). The CDR3 loop spans 17 amino acids.

The V and J genes are TRBV19 and TRBJ1-5, with D hard to call. CDR3 length equals 13 residues. Trimming shortened V by 0 bases and J by 6 bases, and 6 bases separated the two germline ends. In germline, CDR1 is LNHDA, CDR2 SQIVND (reference sequence). CDR3 loop: CASSIDPLQPQHF. The CDR3 DNA reads TGTGCCAGTAGTATAGATCCTCTTCAGCCCCAGCATTTT. Supplemented by reference TRBV19 and TRBJ1-5, the full variable domain reads DGGITQSPKYLFRKEGQNVTLSCEQNLNHDAMYWYRQDPGQGLRLIYYSQIVNDFQKGDIAEGYSVSREKKESFPLTVTSAQKNPTAFYLCASSIDPLQPQHFGDGTRLSIL.

The genes are TRBV29-1 and TRBJ1-2; 8 positions agree with TRBD1. Trimming removed 2 bases from V and 5 bases from J; junction bases left unmatched: 7. The CDR3 sequence is 14 residues long. Germline V gives CDR1 SQVTM, CDR2 ANQGSEA. CDR3 protein: CSVESGGVGYGYTF. For the CDR3, the DNA is TGCAGCGTTGAATCAGGGGGCGTCGGGTATGGCTACACCTTC.

This clone was counted only a few times. The chain uses TRBV6-2 or TRBV6-3 and TRBJ2-1, with 12 positions matching TRBD2. The CDR3 is 21 residues long. Germline V gene sequence: CDR1 MNHEY, CDR2 SVGEGT. The trim removed 2 bases at V and 1 base at J, leaving 15 bases unmatched. Written as DNA, the CDR3 is TGTGCCAGCAGTTACCCGGCGGCTAGCGGGGGGGGCCTAAGGTCCTACAATGAGCAGTTCTTC. It yields the protein CASSYPAASGGGLRSYNEQFF.

The J gene is TRBJ1-2, the V gene TRBV6-5; perhaps TRBD1 as D (6 bases). The CDR3 loop spans 11 amino acids. The V end was cut by 6 bases, the J end by 8 bases, with 10 bases between. The V gene's germline CDR1 is MNHEY and CDR2 SVGAGI. CDR3: CASSQGQGYTF. In DNA form, the CDR3 reads TGTGCCAGCAGCCAGGGGCAAGGCTACACCTTC.

The rearrangement uses TRBV11-2 and TRBJ2-2, with a possible D match to TRBD2 (6 bases). CDR1 and CDR2 from the germline V gene are SGHAT and FQNNGV. Trimming removed 5 bases from V and 5 bases from J, with 15 bases in between. This CDR3 region has 15 residues. CDR3 amino acids: CASSPTSQRTGELFF. CDR3 DNA sequence: TGTGCCAGCAGCCCAACTAGCCAGAGAACCGGGGAGCTGTTTTTT.

The chain uses TRBV5-1 and TRBJ1-6; the D gene is possibly TRBD1 (6 bases). This CDR3 is built from 16 residues. V lost 6 bases, J lost 8 bases, and 21 bases lay in between. From germline, CDR1 is SGHRS and CDR2 YFSETQ. The CDR3 sequence is CASNEDRPLSDSPLHF. The CDR3 coding sequence is TGCGCCAGCAACGAAGACAGGCCCCTCTCTGATTCACCCCTCCACTTT.

V usage is TRBV19 and J usage is TRBJ1-1; D might be TRBD1 (5 bases). CDR3 length equals 15 residues. Trimming cost V 1 base and J 0 bases, with 9 bases left between them. The germline CDR1 and CDR2 sequences are LNHDA and SQIVND (reference sequence). CDR3 sequence reads: CASSIVQGMNTEAFF. In nucleotides, the CDR3 is TGTGCCAGTAGTATAGTTCAGGGCATGAACACTGAAGCTTTCTTT. Together with reference TRBV19 and TRBJ1-1, the CDR3 gives the full variable domain: DGGITQSPKYLFRKEGQNVTLSCEQNLNHDAMYWYRQDPGQGLRLIYYSQIVNDFQKGDIAEGYSVSREKKESFPLTVTSAQKNPTAFYLCASSIVQGMNTEAFFGQGTRLTVV.

The chain has TRBV11-3 and TRBJ2-1, with 9 bases identical to TRBD2. This CDR3 region has 15 residues. The V gene's germline CDR1 is SGHNT and CDR2 YENEEA. V shed 5 bases and J 4 bases; nucleotides not matched to a gene: 6. CDR3 sequence reads: CASSPGLAQYNEQFF. In DNA form, the CDR3 reads TGTGCCAGCAGCCCCGGACTAGCGCAATACAATGAGCAGTTCTTC.

The genes are TRBV27 and TRBJ1-4, with D perhaps TRBD1 (6 bases). This CDR3 is built from 15 residues. CDR1 MNHEY and CDR2 SMNVEV come from the germline V gene (reference sequence). Trimming took off 3 bases at V and 3 bases at J, with 11 bases between the two ends. This chain's CDR3 is CASSFSGAANEKLFF. The CDR3 coding sequence is TGTGCCAGCAGTTTTTCAGGGGCGGCTAATGAAAAACTGTTTTTT.

The chain has TRBV6-4 and TRBJ2-3; 8 bases map to TRBD2. Looked up from germline, CDR1 is MRHNA and CDR2 is SNTAGT. The CDR3 is 16 amino acids. The J segment lost 4 bases and the V segment lost 3 bases, leaving 9 bases of the junction unmatched. The CDR3: CASSEGAGAPADTQYF. As DNA, the CDR3 is TGTGCCAGCAGTGAGGGAGCGGGGGCGCCAGCAGATACGCAGTATTTT.

Only one count was recorded for this clone. This chain uses TRBV20-1 with TRBJ1-5; no definite D call. Per the germline V gene, CDR1 is DFQATT and CDR2 is SNEGSKA (reference sequence). The V end was cut by 3 bases, the J end by 4 bases, with 13 bases between. This CDR3 spans 14 amino acids. The CDR3 coding sequence is TGCAGTGCTAGTCTTGCGGCTGAAAATCAGCCCCAGCATTTT. Translating it yields CSASLAAENQPQHF.

The sample holds many counts of this clone. The rearrangement links TRBV5-4 to TRBJ1-1; D not certain. Germline values: CDR1 SGHNT, CDR2 YYREEE (reference sequence). V was pared by 0 bases and J by 1 base, with 7 bases between. The CDR3 has 14 residues. This CDR3 reads CASSLGHTNTEAFF. Written as DNA, the CDR3 is TGTGCCAGCAGCTTGGGACATACGAACACTGAAGCTTTCTTT.

The chain has TRBV10-3 and TRBJ2-3; 7 bases map to TRBD2. Germline assignment: CDR1 ENHRY and CDR2 SYGVKD. Trimming took 0 bases from V and 2 from J; bases not matched to a gene: 11. The CDR3 is made up of 18 amino acids. The CDR3 bases are TGTGCCATCAGTGAGTCTGAGCGGGGAAGTCTGAACACAGATACGCAGTATTTT. Protein product: CAISESERGSLNTDTQYF.